Listed below are T cell receptor beta chains from one sample, sequenced in a study of cytomegalovirus exposure and HLA in healthy donors. Assay: immunoSEQ multiplex PCR; the TCRdb copy retains only in-frame clones and omits some. The top ten clones hold roughly 8% of a sample with over 100,000 clones, 73% of them seen once. The source material was PBMCs. These receptors all stem from a man aged 40-50 years in good health and CMV-seronegative. Each CDR3 is given with its conserved first and last residue. A D gene is named only where the DNA matches it firmly. Rows may omit the clone size; those that give it use once, few, many or a size class.

d_gene | abundance | j_gene | v_gene | CDR3aa | CDR3nt
- | once | TRBJ1-1 | TRBV7-2 | CASSPRAGGDTEAFF | TGTGCCAGCAGCCCGCGCGCCGGGGGAGACACTGAAGCTTTCTTT
TRBD2 | - | TRBJ2-3 | TRBV7-8 | CASRARDYTDTQYF | TGTGCCAGCAGGGCCCGGGACTACACAGATACGCAGTATTTT
TRBD2 | - | TRBJ2-2 | TRBV5-1 | CASSLDFRSGGDTGELFF | TGCGCCAGCAGCTTGGACTTTCGGTCGGGGGGGGACACCGGGGAGCTGTTTTTT
TRBD1 | - | TRBJ2-3 | TRBV7-6 | CASSFLDREETDTQYF | TGTGCCAGCAGCTTCCTGGACAGGGAAGAAACAGATACGCAGTATTTT
- | - | TRBJ2-7 | TRBV7-2 | CASSPRTASYEQYF | TGTGCCAGCAGCCCCCGGACAGCTAGCTACGAGCAGTACTTC
- | once | TRBJ1-4 | TRBV6-5 | CASRLLDRSSLKLFF | TGTGCCAGCAGACTCCTCGACAGGAGCTCACTAAAACTGTTTTTT
TRBD1 | - | TRBJ1-2 | TRBV7-2 | CASSLARRTGDGYTF | TGTGCCAGCAGCTTAGCGCGGCGGACAGGGGATGGCTACACCTTC
- | - | TRBJ1-4 | TRBV5-1 | CASSLGQEEKLFF | TGCGCCAGCAGCTTGGGACAGGAGGAAAAACTGTTTTTT
TRBD1 | - | TRBJ1-3 | TRBV5-6 | CASSLAQGAVGNTIYF | TGTGCCAGCAGCTTGGCACAGGGGGCGGTGGGAAACACCATATATTTT
- | - | TRBJ2-7 | TRBV7-9 | CSSSSDRNEQYF | TGTTCCAGCAGCTCTGACAGGAACGAGCAGTACTTC
TRBD2 | few | TRBJ2-7 | TRBV4-1 | CASSQESLLAGGFYEQYF | TGCGCCAGCAGCCAAGAATCCCTGTTAGCGGGGGGGTTCTACGAGCAGTACTTC
TRBD1 | - | TRBJ1-4 | TRBV10-3 | CAISERTGGNEKLFF | TGTGCCATCAGTGAAAGGACAGGGGGCAATGAAAAACTGTTTTTT
- | - | TRBJ1-4 | TRBV15 | CATSLYGVNEKLFF | TGTGCCACCAGCCTCTACGGGGTTAATGAAAAACTGTTTTTT
TRBD2 | - | TRBJ2-1 | TRBV5-1 | CASSLGRGVTSAYSGGPNEQFF | TGCGCCAGCAGCTTGGGGAGAGGGGTTACCTCCGCCTATAGCGGGGGCCCAAATGAGCAGTTCTTC
- | - | TRBJ1-3 | TRBV2 | CASSQAGNTIYF | TGTGCCAGCAGCCAGGCTGGAAACACCATATATTTT
- | - | TRBJ1-1 | TRBV10-3 | CAISESRGGQAFF | TGTGCCATCAGTGAGTCGAGAGGAGGGCAGGCTTTCTTT
- | - | TRBJ2-4 | TRBV25-1 | CASSEGHDTFQYF | TGTGCCAGCAGTGAAGGGCACGATACGTTTCAGTACTTC
- | - | TRBJ2-5 | TRBV29-1 | CSVEGGRETQYF | TGCAGCGTTGAGGGGGGGCGGGAGACCCAGTACTTC
- | few | TRBJ1-2 | TRBV27 | CASSFKPGGTYGYTF | TGTGCCAGCAGTTTTAAGCCCGGGGGGACATATGGCTACACCTTC
- | - | TRBJ1-1 | TRBV7-8 | CASSFLSTEAFF | TGTGCCAGCAGCTTTTTGAGCACTGAAGCTTTCTTT
TRBD1 | - | TRBJ1-5 | TRBV5-1 | CASSWGDRENQPQHF | TGCGCCAGCAGCTGGGGGGACAGGGAGAATCAGCCCCAGCATTTT
TRBD1 | - | TRBJ1-2 | TRBV6-5 | CASSYSRTGGNYGYTF | TGTGCCAGCAGTTACTCGAGGACAGGGGGTAACTATGGCTACACCTTC
- | - | TRBJ1-4 | TRBV4-2 | CASSQVLMGATNEKLFF | TGTGCCAGCAGCCAAGTTCTTATGGGCGCAACTAATGAAAAACTGTTTTTT
- | - | TRBJ1-3 | TRBV25-1 | CASSSFPSRGNTIYF | TGTGCCAGCAGTTCATTCCCCTCTCGGGGAAACACCATATATTTT
- | - | TRBJ1-5 | TRBV29-1 | CSVRDINQPQHF | TGCAGCGTCCGGGACATCAATCAGCCCCAGCATTTT
TRBD1 | once | TRBJ2-7 | TRBV28 | CASSLLETGEDEQYF | TGTGCCAGCAGTTTACTGGAGACAGGGGAGGACGAGCAGTACTTC
- | - | TRBJ2-1 | TRBV28 | CASRTRRGWDSYNEQFF | TGTGCCAGCAGGACGCGCAGGGGCTGGGATTCCTACAATGAGCAGTTCTTC
- | - | TRBJ1-2 | TRBV4-1 | CASSRQQTGTANYGYTF | TGCGCCAGCAGCCGCCAACAGACAGGTACCGCCAACTATGGCTACACCTTC
- | few | TRBJ1-2 | TRBV20-1 | CSARGSYGYTF | TGCAGTGCTAGAGGCAGCTATGGCTACACCTTC
- | - | TRBJ1-5 | TRBV19 | CASTSDSAYQPQHF | TGTGCCAGTACCTCAGACAGTGCTTATCAGCCCCAGCATTTT
TRBD2 | once | TRBJ2-1 | TRBV7-2 | CASSLAPQGGNEQFF | TGTGCCAGCAGCTTAGCGCCCCAGGGAGGGAATGAGCAGTTCTTC
TRBD1 | - | TRBJ1-3 | TRBV12-5 | CASGLTLSDRGLGNTIYF | TGTGCTAGTGGTTTGACCCTCTCGGACAGGGGGCTCGGAAACACCATATATTTT
- | - | TRBJ2-7 | TRBV27 | CASSLQDNSYEQYF | TGTGCCAGCAGTTTACAGGACAACTCCTACGAGCAGTACTTC
- | - | TRBJ2-3 | TRBV5-1 | CASSLQSTDTQYF | TGCGCCAGCAGCTTACAGAGCACAGATACGCAGTATTTT
TRBD1 | - | TRBJ2-7 | TRBV9 | CASSQGQGLNEQYF | TGTGCCAGCAGCCAAGGACAGGGGTTGAACGAGCAGTACTTC
- | - | TRBJ2-5 | TRBV21-1 | CASGGGGNGKGYQETQYF | TGTGCCAGCGGTGGGGGGGGGAATGGTAAAGGGTACCAAGAGACCCAGTACTTC